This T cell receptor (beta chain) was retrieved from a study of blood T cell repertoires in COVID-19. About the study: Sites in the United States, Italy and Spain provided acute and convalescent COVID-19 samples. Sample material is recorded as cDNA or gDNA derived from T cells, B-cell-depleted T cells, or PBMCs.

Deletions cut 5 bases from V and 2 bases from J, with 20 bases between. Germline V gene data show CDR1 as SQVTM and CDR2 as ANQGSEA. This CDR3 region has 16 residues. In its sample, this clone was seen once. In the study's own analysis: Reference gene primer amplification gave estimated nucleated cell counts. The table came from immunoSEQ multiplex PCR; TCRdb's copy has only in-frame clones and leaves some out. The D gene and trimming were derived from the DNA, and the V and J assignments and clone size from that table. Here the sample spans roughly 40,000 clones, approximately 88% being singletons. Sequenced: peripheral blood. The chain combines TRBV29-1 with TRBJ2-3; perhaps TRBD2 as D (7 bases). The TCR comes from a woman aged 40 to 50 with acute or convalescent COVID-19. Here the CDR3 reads CSVHDPAGANTDTQYF. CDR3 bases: TGCAGCGTTCACGACCCTGCGGGGGCTAACACAGATACGCAGTATTTT.